A single sample is the source of the 5 T cell receptor beta chains below, sequenced in a study of blood T cell repertoires in COVID-19. Data came from immunoSEQ multiplex PCR; TCRdb stores just in-frame clones and leaves some out. The table includes over 300,000 clones, nearly 90% detected once. Input material: peripheral blood. These receptors all stem from a man younger than 35 with active or convalescent COVID-19.

Written as DNA, the CDR3 is TGTGCCTGGAGTGTACCCCCTCTCACTAGCGGGAGGGCGTATAATGAGCAGTTCTTC. As protein: CAWSVPPLTSGRAYNEQFF. The rearrangement uses TRBV30 and TRBJ2-1, with 13 bases aligning to TRBD2. With 0 bases clipped from V and 7 bases from J, the junction kept 15 bases outside the gene matches. Germline CDR1 is GTSNPN and CDR2 is SVGIG (reference sequence). The CDR3 is 19 residues long.

A single count supports this clone. The CDR3: CATSKRYSTDTQYF. The CDR3 DNA sequence: TGTGCCACCAGTAAGCGGTATAGCACAGATACGCAGTATTTT. The chain is built from TRBV24-1 and TRBJ2-3; D may be TRBD2 (5 bases). The ends were cut back, 6 bases at V and 0 bases at J, with 9 bases in the middle. The CDR3 spans 14 residues. The germline V gene encodes CDR1 KGHDR and CDR2 SFDVKD.

The chain couples TRBV30 to TRBJ2-3; 8 bases fit TRBD2. The CDR3 covers 19 residues. The V segment lost 0 bases and the J segment 0 bases; nucleotides outside the gene matches: 14. Germline V gene sequence: CDR1 GTSNPN, CDR2 SVGIG (reference sequence). This CDR3 reads CAWSVWRGVDQISTDTQYF. In nucleotides, the CDR3 is TGTGCCTGGAGTGTATGGCGGGGGGTCGATCAAATAAGCACAGATACGCAGTATTTT.

This clone appeared a few times. This chain links TRBV4-1 with TRBJ2-1, with a possible D match to TRBD1 (6 bases). The germline V gene encodes CDR1 MGHRA and CDR2 YSYEKL. This CDR3 comprises 13 residues. The germline V and J ends were trimmed by 3 bases and 9 bases, with 12 bases remaining between them. CDR3 sequence reads: CASSHIRGGEQFF. DNA of the CDR3: TGCGCCAGCAGCCATATCAGGGGTGGTGAGCAGTTCTTC.

The chain carries TRBV7-2 and TRBJ2-3, with 10 bases aligning to TRBD2. This CDR3 is 15 amino acids long. Germline lookup yields CDR1 SGHTA and CDR2 FQGNSA. The ends lost 3 bases at V and 6 bases at J; junction bases unmatched: 6. The CDR3 nucleotides are TGTGCCAGCAGCTTGACTAGCGGGTTTATGGATACGCAGTATTTT. It translates to CASSLTSGFMDTQYF. The full variable domain, rest sourced from reference TRBV7-2 and TRBJ2-3, is GAGVSQSPSNKVTEKGKDVELRCDPISGHTALYWYRQSLGQGLEFLIYFQGNSAPDKSGLPSDRFSAERTGGSVSTLTIQRTQQEDSAVYLCASSLTSGFMDTQYFGPGTRLTVL.